This T cell receptor (beta chain) was documented in a study of T cell changes during pregnancy in multiple sclerosis. Only in-frame clones appear in the TCRdb table, and some are missing; sequencing was by immunoSEQ multiplex PCR. Of 55,000 to 85,000 clones listed, about 93% were seen once; the top ten hold 0.29%. The V segment lost 10 bases and the J segment 1 base; nucleotides outside the gene matches: 11. Germline V gene data show CDR1 as SGHTA and CDR2 as FQGNSA. The CDR3 consists of 15 residues. The source is a female donor with multiple sclerosis, enrolled in a pregnancy study. The chain couples TRBV7-2 to TRBJ2-3, with 7 bases aligning to TRBD2. Sequenced here: CD4+ T cells from peripheral blood mononuclear cells, sampled after pregnancy. CDR3 DNA sequence: TGTGCCACCCAGCGGGGAGGGAGTCGCACAGATACGCAGTATTTT. This codes for CATQRGGSRTDTQYF.